The 19 T cell receptor beta chains presented below share a single source sample, sequenced in a study of blood T cells in healthy people across ages. A second PCR of roughly 7 to 11 cycles used a sample-barcoded 5' primer and a J-beta primer mix. TCRdb redid the calling of the 5' RACE reads with MiXCR, one entry per CDR3 protein. The repertoire holds 800,000 to 950,000 distinct CDR3 sequences, around 29% seen once, with about 9.4% in the top ten. This sample was also put to use in a study of T cells of mothers and their children.

Material: blood. The source of these receptors is a woman in her forties in good health.

The chain is built from TRBV19 and TRBJ1-2; 11 bases are a match to TRBD1. This CDR3 is built from 13 residues. Germline lookup yields CDR1 LNHDA and CDR2 SQIVND (reference sequence). The V gene end was trimmed by 9 bases and the J gene end by 5 bases; junction bases not matched to a gene: 5. In nucleotides, the CDR3 is TGTGCCAGCCGGGACAGGGGGGAATATGGCTACACCTTC. Encoded protein: CASRDRGEYGYTF.

With regard to this clonotype: A much larger clone differs by one base, so this may be a read error. The J gene is TRBJ1-4, the V gene TRBV7-6, with D perhaps TRBD1 (6 bases). This CDR3 spans 16 amino acids. Germline CDR1 is SGHVS and CDR2 is FNYEAQ. The CDR3: CAGSSLHREIGEKLFF. For the CDR3, the DNA is TGTGCCGGCAGCTCGTTACACAGGGAAATTGGAGAAAAACTGTTTTTT.

This chain connects TRBV27 to TRBJ2-7; D is possibly TRBD1 or TRBD2 (6 bases each). The CDR3 has 14 residues. Germline values: CDR1 MNHEY, CDR2 SMNVEV (reference sequence). V dropped 8 bases and J dropped 0 bases, with 14 bases sitting between them. The CDR3, as DNA: TGTGCCAGCGCTAACGGGGGCCACTCCTACGAGCAGTACTTC. It is translated as CASANGGHSYEQYF.

With respect to this clonotype: This may be a read error: a much more frequent sequence differs by one nucleotide. V usage is TRBV28 and J usage is TRBJ2-3; the match to TRBD1 covers 8 bases. The CDR3 totals 14 residues. The germline V gene has CDR1 MDHEN and CDR2 SYDVKM. V lost 7 bases, J lost 2 bases, and 5 bases stayed unmatched. The CDR3 DNA is TGTGCCAGCACCAGGGGGCAGATCACAGATACGCAGTATTTT. It is translated as CASTRGQITDTQYF.

The V call is TRBV18, the J call TRBJ1-1; no firm D call. V was pared by 3 bases and J by 4 bases, with 9 bases between. Germline assignment: CDR1 KGHSH and CDR2 LQKENI. This CDR3 region has 13 residues. CDR3 loop: CASSPREPTEAFF. DNA for the CDR3: TGTGCCAGCTCACCCCGGGAACCCACTGAAGCTTTCTTT.

The chain employs TRBV20-1 and TRBJ2-1; D remains unclear. The CDR3 contains 14 residues. Germline V CDR1 and CDR2: DFQATT, SNEGSKA (reference sequence). Trimming stripped 0 bases from V and 3 bases from J, with 9 bases between. The CDR3 is CSARELRDYNEQFF. CDR3 sequence (DNA): TGCAGTGCTAGAGAGCTTAGGGACTACAATGAGCAGTTCTTC.

J is TRBJ1-5 and V is TRBV28; 7 bases are shared with TRBD1. In germline, CDR1 is MDHEN, CDR2 SYDVKM. V trimming: 6 bases; J trimming: 1 base; junction bases outside the gene matches: 24. This CDR3 region has 21 residues. The CDR3 sequence: CASRERTGMWLRRASNQPQHF. The CDR3, as DNA: TGTGCCAGCAGAGAAAGGACAGGAATGTGGCTGAGAAGGGCGAGCAATCAGCCCCAGCATTTT. Based on the CDR3 plus reference TRBV28 and TRBJ1-5, the full variable domain is DVKVTQSSRYLVKRTGEKVFLECVQDMDHENMFWYRQDPGLGLRLIYFSYDVKMKEKGDIPEGYSVSREKKERFSLILESASTNQTSMYLCASRERTGMWLRRASNQPQHFGDGTRLSIL.

This clonotype was seen ten or more times. The CDR3 DNA is TGTGCCAGCAGTCCGGGGGGGCCCCTCGCAGATACGCAGTATTTT. Its translation is CASSPGGPLADTQYF. The V gene is TRBV7-2, the J gene TRBJ2-3; 8 bases are shared with TRBD2. The trim removed 6 bases at V and 4 bases at J, leaving 9 bases unmatched. The CDR3 covers 15 residues. Germline-derived CDR1 and CDR2 are SGHTA and FQGNSA.

This clonotype was seen a few times. The J gene is TRBJ2-1, the V gene TRBV2; 14 nucleotides line up with TRBD2. J gave up 0 bases and V 6 bases, and 7 bases lay outside the gene matches. The CDR3 spans 18 residues. Germline-derived CDR1 and CDR2 are SNHLY and FYNNEI. CDR3 sequence reads: CASRRLAGGESSYNEQFF. The CDR3 DNA is TGTGCCAGCAGAAGACTAGCGGGGGGGGAAAGCTCCTACAATGAGCAGTTCTTC.

This clonotype turned up a few times. The chain is built from TRBV2 and TRBJ1-1; no definite D call. This CDR3 has 11 residues. The V end was cut by 4 bases, the J end by 7 bases, with 7 bases between. The V gene's germline CDR1 is SNHLY and CDR2 FYNNEI. As DNA, the CDR3 is TGTGCCAGCAGTGCTAACGGTGAAGCTTTCTTT. This encodes CASSANGEAFF.

This CDR3 reads CASSQTPTELVETQYF. In nucleotides, the CDR3 is TGCGCCAGCAGCCAGACTCCTACGGAACTAGTAGAGACCCAGTACTTC. The V gene is TRBV4-1, the J gene TRBJ2-5, with a possible D match to TRBD2 (5 bases). Germline values: CDR1 MGHRA, CDR2 YSYEKL. The CDR3 has 16 amino acids. V gave up 3 bases and J gave up 4 bases, with 18 bases separating them.

This clonotype came up a few times. V gene TRBV3-1 combines with J gene TRBJ2-3, with 8 bases matching TRBD2. V shed 3 bases and J 4 bases; nucleotides not matched to a gene: 6. The CDR3 sequence is 15 residues long. Germline loops: CDR1 LGHDT, CDR2 YNNKEL (reference sequence). DNA for the CDR3: TGTGCCAGCAGCCATCTCTCGGGACTAGCAGATACGCAGTATTTT. Amino acids: CASSHLSGLADTQYF.

This clonotype showed up just a few times. A junction end diverges from the germline sequence, so it may reflect a read error. This chain links TRBV7-7 with TRBJ1-2, with D possibly being TRBD1 (5 bases). Germline CDR1 is SSHAT and CDR2 is FNYEAQ (reference sequence). The CDR3 contains 12 residues. CDR3: CASSFRGGRYTF. The CDR3 DNA reads as TGTGCTAGCAGCTTTAGGGGTGGGCGCTACACCTTC.

This clonotype was seen only a few times. V and J are TRBV7-2 and TRBJ2-7; possibly TRBD1 for D (6 bases). From germline, CDR1 is SGHTA and CDR2 FQGNSA. This CDR3 is 12 amino acids long. Deletions cut 5 bases from V and 6 bases from J, with 11 bases between. The CDR3 DNA is TGTGCCAGCAGCCCCCCCAGGGGCGAGCAGTACTTC. Its protein product is CASSPPRGEQYF.

This clonotype occurred a few times. This chain links TRBV20-1 with TRBJ2-2; D is perhaps TRBD1 (6 bases). This CDR3 is 12 amino acids long. Per the germline V gene, CDR1 is DFQATT and CDR2 is SNEGSKA (reference sequence). The CDR3 spells CGGQPNTGELFF. CDR3 nucleotide sequence: TGCGGTGGACAGCCGAACACCGGGGAGCTGTTTTTT.

This clonotype was picked up many times. One base away lies a much larger clone, so this may be a sequencing read error. This rearrangement joins TRBV9 to TRBJ2-7; 7 positions match TRBD1. Per germline, CDR1 SGDLS and CDR2 YYNGEE. There are 14 residues in the CDR3. V dropped 2 bases and J dropped 5; count of bases not matched to a gene: 7. Here the CDR3 reads CASSVGTVNNEQYF. The CDR3 DNA is TGTGCCAGCAGCGTGGGGACAGTAAATAACGAGCAGTACTTC.

The chain uses TRBV11-2 and TRBJ1-1; the D gene is possibly TRBD1 (6 bases). The CDR3 is 17 residues long. CDR1 SGHAT and CDR2 FQNNGV come from the germline V gene. Trimming took 1 base from V and 4 from J, leaving 19 bases between them. The CDR3 DNA reads as TGTGCCAGCAGCTTAGGGGTCGGGGGCGCAAGTCGCACTGAAGCTTTCTTT. Protein product: CASSLGVGGASRTEAFF.

This clonotype was seen only a few times. This sequence joins TRBV7-3 and TRBJ2-7; 7 positions match TRBD2. The CDR3 consists of 14 residues. Germline V gene lookup returns CDR1 SGHTA and CDR2 FQGTGA. The trim removed 5 bases at V and 6 bases at J, leaving 10 bases unmatched. The DNA of the CDR3 is TGTGCCAGCAGCCCTCGAAGTAGCGGGTTCGAGCAGTACTTC. Its translation is CASSPRSSGFEQYF. Supplemented by reference TRBV7-3 and TRBJ2-7, the full variable domain reads GAGVSQTPSNKVTEKGKYVELRCDPISGHTALYWYRQSLGQGPEFLIYFQGTGAADDSGLPNDRFFAVRPEGSVSTLKIQRTERGDSAVYLCASSPRSSGFEQYFGPGTRLTVT.

A word on this clonotype: One end of the junction fails to match germline, which may point to a read error. The chain is built from TRBV7-3 and TRBJ2-5, with D possibly matching TRBD2 (6 bases). This CDR3 has 13 residues. CDR1 is SGHTA, CDR2 FQGTGA, per germline. CDR3 DNA sequence: TGTGCCAGCAGCCCAAGACCGGGAGAGGCCCAGTACTTC. This encodes CASSPRPGEAQYF.